This T cell receptor beta chain was documented in a study of identical twins. Study-wide points: There were fewer insertions in abundant cord blood beta clonotypes, but memory repertoires showed no such pattern. Shared out-of-frame alpha sequences (those common to twins) showed excess low generation probability.

This CDR3 has 15 amino acids. The J segment lost 3 bases and the V segment lost 6 bases, leaving 8 bases of the junction unmatched. A template switching step contributed a universal primer site, while unique molecular identifiers were present in the cDNA. MiXCR was run by TCRdb on the 5' RACE reads, yielding one entry per CDR3 protein. The sample holds 700,000 to 950,000 distinct CDR3 sequences, 12% seen once. Notes on this clonotype: Its antigen is still unknown.

This sample was shared with a second study, whose subject was yellow fever vaccine responses in identical twins.

The receptor comes from a woman younger than 35 in good health. Sequencing input: PBMCs. J is TRBJ2-4 and V is TRBV12-3 or TRBV12-4; 7 bases map to TRBD1. Written as DNA, the CDR3 is TGTGCCAGCAGCCCAACCTCAGGGGGCAAAAACATTCAGTACTTC. Protein product: CASSPTSGGKNIQYF.